This T cell receptor (beta chain) was observed in a study of CD8+CD57+ T cells in acquired aplastic anemia. For the study at large: The study obtained an average of around 2.9 ug of DNA from sorted CD4+ and CD8+ cells. Roughly 10.8 million reads were obtained on average for healthy donor CD4+ cells. General study points: More than 25 was the count of CD8+ CDR3 sequences that patients shared with controls.

Note on this clonotype: Its antigen is not identified.

CDR3 length: 15 residues. CDR1 and CDR2 from the germline V gene are ENHRY and SYGVKD. The V end lost 3 bases, the J end lost 3 bases, and 15 bases lay between the germline ends. The template used for profiling TCR beta VDJ and CDR3 was genomic DNA. MiXCR, run by TCRdb on the reads, gives a single entry per CDR3 protein. The sample carries 400,000 to 450,000 distinct CDR3 sequences, approximately 70% recorded once. This TCR came from a human donor in good health, serving as a control. The specimen was sorted CD4+, CD8+, or CD8+CD57+ T cells (not recorded which) from PBMCs. The chain recombines TRBV10-3 with TRBJ2-7; D not certain. This CDR3 is CAISEAVGVSYEQYF. CDR3 nucleotides: TGTGCCATCAGTGAAGCTGTCGGTGTCAGCTACGAGCAGTACTTC.